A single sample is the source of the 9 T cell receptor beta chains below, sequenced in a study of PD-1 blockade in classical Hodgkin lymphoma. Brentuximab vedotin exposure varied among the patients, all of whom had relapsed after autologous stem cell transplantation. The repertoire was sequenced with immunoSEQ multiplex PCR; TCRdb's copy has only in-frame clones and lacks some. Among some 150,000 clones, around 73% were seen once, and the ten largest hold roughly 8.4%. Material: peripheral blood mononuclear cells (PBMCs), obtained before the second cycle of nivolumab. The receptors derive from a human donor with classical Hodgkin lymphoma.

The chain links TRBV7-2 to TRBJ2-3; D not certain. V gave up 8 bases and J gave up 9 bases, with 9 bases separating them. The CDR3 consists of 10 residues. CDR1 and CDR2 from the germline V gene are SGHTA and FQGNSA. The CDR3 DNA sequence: TGTGCCAGCGGGGTAAGCACGCAGTATTTT. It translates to CASGVSTQYF.

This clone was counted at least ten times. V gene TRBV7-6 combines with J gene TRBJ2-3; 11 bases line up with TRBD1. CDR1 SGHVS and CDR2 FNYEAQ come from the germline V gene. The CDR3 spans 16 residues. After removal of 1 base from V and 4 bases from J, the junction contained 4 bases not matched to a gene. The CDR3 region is CASSLVMGQGADTQYF. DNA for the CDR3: TGTGCCAGCAGCTTAGTAATGGGACAGGGGGCAGATACGCAGTATTTT.

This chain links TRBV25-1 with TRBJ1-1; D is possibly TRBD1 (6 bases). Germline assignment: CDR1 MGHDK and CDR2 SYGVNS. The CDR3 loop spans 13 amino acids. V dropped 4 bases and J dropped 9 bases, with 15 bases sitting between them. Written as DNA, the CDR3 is TGTGCCAGCAGTGGATACAGGGAAGGCCAAGCTTTCTTT. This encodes CASSGYREGQAFF.

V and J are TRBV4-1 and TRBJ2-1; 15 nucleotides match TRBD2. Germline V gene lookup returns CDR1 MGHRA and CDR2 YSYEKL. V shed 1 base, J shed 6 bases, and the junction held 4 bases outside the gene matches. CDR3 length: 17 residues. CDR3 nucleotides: TGCGCCAGCAGCCAAGGGAGGACTAGCGGGAGGGCCAATGAGCAGTTCTTC. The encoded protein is CASSQGRTSGRANEQFF.

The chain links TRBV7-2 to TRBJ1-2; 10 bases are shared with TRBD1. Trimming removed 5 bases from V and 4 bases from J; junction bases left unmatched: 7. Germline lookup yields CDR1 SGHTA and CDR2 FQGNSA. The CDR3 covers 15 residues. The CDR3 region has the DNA TGTGCCAGCAGCCTGGGACAGGGGATGGTCTATGGCTACACCTTC. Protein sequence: CASSLGQGMVYGYTF. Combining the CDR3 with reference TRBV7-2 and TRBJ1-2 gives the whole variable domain GAGVSQSPSNKVTEKGKDVELRCDPISGHTALYWYRQSLGQGLEFLIYFQGNSAPDKSGLPSDRFSAERTGGSVSTLTIQRTQQEDSAVYLCASSLGQGMVYGYTFGSGTRLTVV.

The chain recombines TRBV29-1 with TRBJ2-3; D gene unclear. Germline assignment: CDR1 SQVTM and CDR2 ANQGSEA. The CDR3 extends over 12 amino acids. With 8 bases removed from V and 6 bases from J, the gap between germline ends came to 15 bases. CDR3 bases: TGCAGCATGGGTGCGGACCCGGATACGCAGTATTTT. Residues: CSMGADPDTQYF.

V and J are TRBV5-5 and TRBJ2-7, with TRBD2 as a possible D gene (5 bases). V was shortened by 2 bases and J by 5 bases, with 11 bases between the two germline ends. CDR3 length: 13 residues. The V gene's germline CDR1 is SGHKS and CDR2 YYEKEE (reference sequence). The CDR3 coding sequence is TGTGCCAGCAGCTTAGAGGGCGCCCACGAGCAGTACTTC. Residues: CASSLEGAHEQYF.

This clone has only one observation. CDR3 residues: CASSPERGLVAKNIQYF. CDR3 coding DNA: TGTGCCAGCAGCCCAGAGAGAGGGTTGGTTGCCAAAAACATTCAGTACTTC. The chain is built from TRBV5-6 and TRBJ2-4; D perhaps matches TRBD2 (5 bases). The germline V gene encodes CDR1 SGHDT and CDR2 YYEEEE. The V and J ends lost 4 bases and 1 base respectively, with 18 bases between them. The CDR3 runs to 17 residues.

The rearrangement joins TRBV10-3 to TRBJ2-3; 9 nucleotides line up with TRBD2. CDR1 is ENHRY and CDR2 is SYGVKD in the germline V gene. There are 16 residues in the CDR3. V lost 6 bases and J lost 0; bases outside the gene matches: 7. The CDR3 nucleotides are TGTGCCATCAGCAAATTAGCGGGGGAGAGCACAGATACGCAGTATTTT. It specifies CAISKLAGESTDTQYF.